Following are 15 T cell receptor beta chains from one sample sequenced in a study of T cells in localized non-small cell lung cancer. Clones were sequenced by immunoSEQ multiplex PCR, and TCRdb holds only the in-frame ones, with some missing. The table records just over 70,000 clones, about nine tenths of them present only once. Sequences were derived from peripheral blood, sampled before any cancer treatment. These receptors were obtained from a male donor aged 60 or over with stage III squamous cell lung carcinoma.

The chain has TRBV7-2 and TRBJ1-1, with D unresolved. The V end lost 6 bases, the J end lost 4 bases, and 12 bases lay between the germline ends. The CDR3 length is 13 residues. Per germline, CDR1 SGHTA and CDR2 FQGNSA. The DNA of the CDR3 is TGTGCCAGCAGACTGCCGGAAGGCACTGAAGCTTTCTTT. Residues: CASRLPEGTEAFF.

This chain uses TRBV18 with TRBJ2-7, with D perhaps TRBD1 or TRBD2 (6 bases each). This CDR3 comprises 14 residues. V was shortened by 4 bases and J by 4 bases, with 14 bases between the two germline ends. The germline V gene encodes CDR1 KGHSH and CDR2 LQKENI. CDR3 nucleotides: TGTGCCAGCTCACGCGGGGACACCCTATACGAGCAGTACGTC. Amino acids: CASSRGDTLYEQYV.

The chain joins TRBV4-3 to TRBJ2-3, with 8 bases fitting TRBD2. This CDR3 is built from 17 residues. Germline V CDR1 and CDR2: LGHNA, YSLEER. After removal of 2 bases from V and 0 bases from J, the junction contained 7 bases not matched to a gene. The CDR3 DNA sequence: TGCGCCAGCAGCCAAAAAAGGGCTAGCGGGAGCACAGATACGCAGTATTTT. Its protein is CASSQKRASGSTDTQYF.

The chain joins TRBV7-2 to TRBJ1-1; weak D call: TRBD1 (6 bases). V was pared by 5 bases and J by 6 bases, with 16 bases between. The CDR3 length is 14 residues. Germline CDR1 SGHTA, CDR2 FQGNSA. The CDR3, as DNA: TGTGCCAGCAGCGTCGACGGACAGTTTTCTGAAGCTTTCTTT. This gives the protein CASSVDGQFSEAFF.

This chain links TRBV19 with TRBJ1-4; tentative D call: TRBD1 (5 bases). Germline CDR1 and CDR2: LNHDA and SQIVND (reference sequence). The CDR3 totals 14 residues. V shed 7 bases and J shed 3 bases, with 12 bases lying between them. The DNA for the CDR3 is TGTGCCAGTAAATATACAGGCTCTAATGAAAAACTGTTTTTT. It is translated as CASKYTGSNEKLFF.

The rearrangement links TRBV5-6 to TRBJ2-7, with D tentatively TRBD2 (6 bases). The CDR3 consists of 13 residues. Trimming cost V 6 bases and J 5 bases, with 15 bases left between them. Germline values: CDR1 SGHDT, CDR2 YYEEEE. CDR3 sequence reads: CASTRSGVHEQYF. In DNA, the CDR3 is TGTGCCAGCACCCGGTCGGGGGTCCACGAGCAGTACTTC. Complete variable domain (other parts from reference TRBV5-6 and TRBJ2-7): DAGVTQSPTHLIKTRGQQVTLRCSPKSGHDTVSWYQQALGQGPQFIFQYYEEEERQRGNFPDRFSGHQFPNYSSELNVNALLLGDSALYLCASTRSGVHEQYFGPGTRLTVT.

The chain links TRBV15 to TRBJ1-1, with no clear D. CDR1 and CDR2 from the germline V gene are LNHNV and YYDKDF (reference sequence). V shed 5 bases and J shed 1 base, with 8 bases lying between them. CDR3 length: 13 residues. The CDR3 spells CATSPKENTEAFF. CDR3 bases: TGTGCCACCAGCCCTAAGGAGAACACTGAAGCTTTCTTT.

The CDR3 coding sequence is TGCGCCAGCAGCCAATTACAGGGGGCGATAAACATTCAGTACTTC. Its translation: CASSQLQGAINIQYF. The chain joins TRBV4-3 to TRBJ2-4; 9 bases are shared with TRBD1. Unmatched junction bases numbered 5, after V lost 2 bases and J lost 6 bases. CDR1 is LGHNA and CDR2 is YSLEER in the germline V gene. The CDR3 sequence is 15 residues long.

The V call is TRBV18, the J call TRBJ2-1, with D possibly TRBD2 on 7 matching bases. Deletions cut 2 bases from V and 0 bases from J, with 11 bases between. The CDR3 extends over 16 amino acids. Germline loops: CDR1 KGHSH, CDR2 LQKENI. The CDR3 region has the DNA TGTGCCAGCTCACCAGCGGGGGCTCGCTCCTACAATGAGCAGTTCTTC. It codes for CASSPAGARSYNEQFF.

V usage is TRBV7-9 and J usage is TRBJ2-3; D possibly corresponds to TRBD1 (6 bases). Deletions cut 3 bases from V and 5 bases from J, with 9 bases between. CDR1 and CDR2 from the germline V gene are SEHNR and FQNEAQ (reference sequence). The CDR3 runs to 13 residues. This CDR3 is CASSFQGIDTQYF. DNA for the CDR3: TGTGCCAGCAGCTTCCAGGGGATAGATACGCAGTATTTT.

In DNA form, the CDR3 reads TGTGCCAGCAGCCCCCCCCAGGGAAGATTGGCCGGGGAGCTGTTTTTT. It translates to CASSPPQGRLAGELFF. J is TRBJ2-2 and V is TRBV11-2; D may be TRBD1 (5 bases). This CDR3 contains 16 residues. Per the germline V gene, CDR1 is SGHAT and CDR2 is FQNNGV. Trimming took off 5 bases at V and 6 bases at J, with 19 bases between the two ends. The variable domain in full, with the rest retrieved from reference TRBV11-2 and TRBJ2-2, is EAGVAQSPRYKIIEKRQSVAFWCNPISGHATLYWYQQILGQGPKLLIQFQNNGVVDDSQLPKDRFSAERLKGVDSTLKIQPAKLEDSAVYLCASSPPQGRLAGELFFGEGSRLTVL.

The chain recombines TRBV11-2 with TRBJ1-4, with TRBD1 identical over 7 bases. From germline, CDR1 is SGHAT and CDR2 FQNNGV. The ends lost 4 bases at V and 5 bases at J; junction bases unmatched: 7. This CDR3 spans 15 amino acids. The CDR3 region is CASSSTRQGNEKLFF. As DNA, the CDR3 is TGTGCCAGCAGCTCGACCAGACAGGGAAATGAAAAACTGTTTTTT.

This chain connects TRBV2 to TRBJ2-2; TRBD1 or TRBD2 may be the D gene (5 bases each). Germline CDR1 reads SNHLY; CDR2 reads FYNNEI. The V and J ends lost 5 bases and 4 bases respectively, with 11 bases between them. CDR3 length equals 14 residues. Here the CDR3 DNA reads TGTGCCAGCAGTTCTGCAGGGAGCACCGGGGAGCTGTTTTTT. Amino acids: CASSSAGSTGELFF.

This chain links TRBV2 with TRBJ2-3, with D unclear. This CDR3 comprises 14 residues. Germline V lookup: CDR1 SNHLY, CDR2 FYNNEI. V was cut by 4 bases and J by 6 bases, with 14 bases left in between. The CDR3 reads CASSVQLVSDTQYF. For the CDR3, the DNA is TGTGCCAGCAGTGTCCAGCTAGTATCCGATACGCAGTATTTT.

The chain carries TRBV5-1 and TRBJ1-1; TRBD1 agrees at 8 bases. The V and J ends lost 0 bases and 0 bases, in that order; junction bases with no gene match: 4. The CDR3 has 16 residues. Per the germline V gene, CDR1 is SGHRS and CDR2 is YFSETQ. CDR3 in DNA: TGCGCCAGCAGCTTGGGCGCAGGGGGCATGAACACTGAAGCTTTCTTT. Protein: CASSLGAGGMNTEAFF. The full variable domain, its missing parts supplied by reference TRBV5-1 and TRBJ1-1, is KAGVTQTPRYLIKTRGQQVTLSCSPISGHRSVSWYQQTPGQGLQFLFEYFSETQRNKGNFPGRFSGRQFSNSRSEMNVSTLELGDSALYLCASSLGAGGMNTEAFFGQGTRLTVV.